This is a list of T cell receptor beta chains from one sample in a study of naive and memory T cell subsets. TCRdb processed the UMI-ligation and nested PCR reads anew with MiXCR; each CDR3 protein has one entry. This sample has around 90,000 distinct CDR3 sequences; 7% to 7.5% occur once, and the top ten carry 1.6%. The specimen sequenced was central memory CD4+ T cells from blood. Receptor source: a human donor in good health. Both conserved end residues are part of each CDR3. The D gene is left open where the match is weak. Clone size is stated in some rows and not others, as once, few, many or a class when expanded.

CDR3 protein: CSVGMGVGSPLHF
CDR3 DNA: TGCAGCGTTGGGATGGGGGTGGGTTCACCCCTCCACTTT
J gene: TRBJ1-6
D gene: .
clone size: .
V gene: TRBV29-1

CDR3 protein: CAWSMGYGYTF
CDR3 DNA: TGTGCCTGGAGTATGGGCTATGGCTACACCTTC
J gene: TRBJ1-2
D gene: .
clone size: .
V gene: TRBV30

CDR3 protein: CSARTGERQPQHF
CDR3 DNA: TGCAGTGCTCGTACAGGGGAACGTCAGCCCCAGCATTTT
J gene: TRBJ1-5
D gene: TRBD1
clone size: many
V gene: TRBV20-1

CDR3 protein: CASSLDRDRGRYGYTF
CDR3 DNA: TGTGCCAGCAGTTTAGACCGGGACAGGGGGCGTTATGGCTACACCTTC
J gene: TRBJ1-2
D gene: TRBD1
clone size: many
V gene: TRBV28

CDR3 protein: CASSDIGTARLRGGYTF
CDR3 DNA: TGCGCCAGCAGCGACATTGGGACGGCCCGTTTGAGGGGAGGCTACACCTTC
J gene: TRBJ1-2
D gene: .
clone size: few
V gene: TRBV5-1

CDR3 protein: CSASRLARYEQYF
CDR3 DNA: TGCAGTGCTAGTCGTCTAGCGAGGTACGAGCAGTACTTC
J gene: TRBJ2-7
D gene: .
clone size: many
V gene: TRBV20-1

CDR3 protein: CASSSNSYTF
CDR3 DNA: TGTGCCAGCAGTTCGAACAGCTACACCTTC
J gene: TRBJ1-2
D gene: .
clone size: few
V gene: TRBV28

CDR3 protein: CASSQSDRLNTEAFF
CDR3 DNA: TGCGCCAGCAGCCAATCTGACAGACTGAACACTGAAGCTTTCTTT
J gene: TRBJ1-1
D gene: .
clone size: .
V gene: TRBV4-1

CDR3 protein: CSARRSENKGSQETQYF
CDR3 DNA: TGCAGTGCAAGACGGAGCGAGAACAAAGGGAGCCAAGAGACCCAGTACTTC
J gene: TRBJ2-5
D gene: .
clone size: .
V gene: TRBV20-1

CDR3 protein: CASSFGGTSGTGELFF
CDR3 DNA: TGCGCCAGCAGCTTTGGCGGAACTAGCGGCACCGGGGAGCTGTTTTTT
J gene: TRBJ2-2
D gene: TRBD2
clone size: .
V gene: TRBV5-1

CDR3 protein: CASSLNWGQPQHF
CDR3 DNA: TGTGCCAGCAGCCTCAACTGGGGTCAGCCCCAGCATTTT
J gene: TRBJ1-5
D gene: .
clone size: few
V gene: TRBV7-2

CDR3 protein: CASSTSGTGYTEAFF
CDR3 DNA: TGTGCCAGTAGTACCAGCGGGACGGGGTACACTGAAGCTTTCTTT
J gene: TRBJ1-1
D gene: .
clone size: .
V gene: TRBV19

CDR3 protein: CASSFGSGVGTDTQYF
CDR3 DNA: TGTGCCAGCAGCTTTGGTTCGGGGGTGGGCACAGATACGCAGTATTTT
J gene: TRBJ2-3
D gene: .
clone size: few
V gene: TRBV7-2

CDR3 protein: CSARGDGLNTEAFF
CDR3 DNA: TGCAGTGCTAGAGGGGACGGACTGAACACTGAAGCTTTCTTT
J gene: TRBJ1-1
D gene: .
clone size: many
V gene: TRBV20-1

CDR3 protein: CASSYSIRRNEQFF
CDR3 DNA: TGTGCCAGCAGTTACTCGATTCGCCGCAATGAGCAGTTCTTC
J gene: TRBJ2-1
D gene: .
clone size: few
V gene: TRBV6-2/TRBV6-3

CDR3 protein: CASSLARSQERFTEAFF
CDR3 DNA: TGCGCCAGCAGCTTGGCCCGCAGTCAAGAAAGATTCACTGAAGCTTTCTTT
J gene: TRBJ1-1
D gene: .
clone size: many
V gene: TRBV5-1

CDR3 protein: CRHEIPWKGQTDTQYF
CDR3 DNA: TGCAGACACGAAATCCCGTGGAAGGGGCAGACAGATACGCAGTATTTT
J gene: TRBJ2-3
D gene: .
clone size: .
V gene: TRBV20-1

CDR3 protein: CASSFGRRLNTEAFF
CDR3 DNA: TGTGCCAGCAGTTTTGGTAGACGACTTAACACTGAAGCTTTCTTT
J gene: TRBJ1-1
D gene: .
clone size: few
V gene: TRBV28

CDR3 protein: CASSLAGRQVNSEAFF
CDR3 DNA: TGTGCCAGCAGCTTAGCGGGGCGACAGGTTAACTCTGAAGCTTTCTTT
J gene: TRBJ1-1
D gene: .
clone size: many
V gene: TRBV7-2

CDR3 protein: CASSLAGPNSPLHF
CDR3 DNA: TGTGCCAGCAGTTTAGCGGGCCCTAATTCACCCCTCCACTTT
J gene: TRBJ1-6
D gene: .
clone size: many
V gene: TRBV12-3/TRBV12-4

CDR3 protein: CATSVDRNEQFF
CDR3 DNA: TGTGCCACCAGTGTCGATCGAAATGAGCAGTTCTTC
J gene: TRBJ2-1
D gene: .
clone size: .
V gene: TRBV24-1

CDR3 protein: CASSLVGGSRYEQYF
CDR3 DNA: TGTGCCAGCAGTTTAGTCGGGGGGAGTAGGTACGAGCAGTACTTC
J gene: TRBJ2-7
D gene: TRBD2
clone size: .
V gene: TRBV28

CDR3 protein: CASSLGSTGSYGYTF
CDR3 DNA: TGTGCCAGCAGCTTAGGTTCGACAGGGAGCTATGGCTACACCTTC
J gene: TRBJ1-2
D gene: TRBD1
clone size: .
V gene: TRBV7-2

CDR3 protein: CASSLGLRDSPLHF
CDR3 DNA: TGTGCCAGCAGTTTAGGTCTAAGGGATTCACCCCTCCACTTT
J gene: TRBJ1-6
D gene: .
clone size: many
V gene: TRBV27

CDR3 protein: CASSFLAGTYQETQYF
CDR3 DNA: TGTGCCAGCAGTTTCCTAGCGGGGACCTACCAAGAGACCCAGTACTTC
J gene: TRBJ2-5
D gene: TRBD2
clone size: .
V gene: TRBV2

CDR3 protein: CASSPNSGGYNEQFF
CDR3 DNA: TGTGCCAGCTCACCAAATAGCGGAGGATACAATGAGCAGTTCTTC
J gene: TRBJ2-1
D gene: .
clone size: many
V gene: TRBV18

CDR3 protein: CASSTGTEKLFF
CDR3 DNA: TGTGCCAGCAGTACGGGGACCGAAAAACTGTTTTTT
J gene: TRBJ1-4
D gene: .
clone size: many
V gene: TRBV2

CDR3 protein: CASSLRRQDWPQHF
CDR3 DNA: TGTGCCAGCAGTTTGAGGCGTCAGGACTGGCCCCAGCATTTT
J gene: TRBJ1-5
D gene: .
clone size: few
V gene: TRBV27

CDR3 protein: CASSKSKQPQHF
CDR3 DNA: TGTGCCAGCAGTAAATCTAAACAGCCCCAGCATTTT
J gene: TRBJ1-5
D gene: .
clone size: many
V gene: TRBV6-1

CDR3 protein: CASISQRGNNEQFF
CDR3 DNA: TGTGCCAGTATCAGCCAGCGGGGCAACAATGAGCAGTTCTTC
J gene: TRBJ2-1
D gene: TRBD2
clone size: many
V gene: TRBV6-2/TRBV6-3

CDR3 protein: CASSFGRPGNTIYF
CDR3 DNA: TGTGCCAGCAGTTTCGGACGACCCGGAAACACCATATATTTT
J gene: TRBJ1-3
D gene: .
clone size: many
V gene: TRBV12-3/TRBV12-4

CDR3 protein: CSAPFSLGTDTQYF
CDR3 DNA: TGCAGTGCCCCCTTTAGTTTAGGCACAGATACGCAGTATTTT
J gene: TRBJ2-3
D gene: .
clone size: few
V gene: TRBV20-1

CDR3 protein: CASSFRAAYNQPQHF
CDR3 DNA: TGTGCCAGCAGCTTCCGGGCGGCCTACAATCAGCCCCAGCATTTT
J gene: TRBJ1-5
D gene: .
clone size: few
V gene: TRBV28

CDR3 protein: CASSLGLILGTSTDTQYF
CDR3 DNA: TGTGCCAGCAGCTTAGGGCTAATTCTGGGTACTAGCACAGATACGCAGTATTTT
J gene: TRBJ2-3
D gene: .
clone size: few
V gene: TRBV7-8

CDR3 protein: CASGKLAVYQAGINTGELFF
CDR3 DNA: TGTGCCAGCGGCAAATTAGCGGTCTACCAAGCGGGTATTAACACCGGGGAGCTGTTTTTT
J gene: TRBJ2-2
D gene: .
clone size: .
V gene: TRBV13

CDR3 protein: CASSARDTSGNTIYF
CDR3 DNA: TGTGCCAGCAGTGCCCGGGACACCTCTGGAAACACCATATATTTT
J gene: TRBJ1-3
D gene: .
clone size: many
V gene: TRBV28

CDR3 protein: CASSFSDRTYEQYF
CDR3 DNA: TGTGCCAGCAGTTTCTCGGACAGGACCTACGAGCAGTACTTC
J gene: TRBJ2-7
D gene: TRBD1
clone size: many
V gene: TRBV28

CDR3 protein: CASTDSLNTEAFF
CDR3 DNA: TGTGCCAGCACCGACAGTCTAAACACTGAAGCTTTCTTT
J gene: TRBJ1-1
D gene: .
clone size: many
V gene: TRBV6-6

CDR3 protein: CASSLYPGGTEAFF
CDR3 DNA: TGTGCCAGCAGCTTATATCCCGGGGGCACTGAAGCTTTCTTT
J gene: TRBJ1-1
D gene: .
clone size: many
V gene: TRBV7-4

CDR3 protein: CASSQRDTRLSVAFF
CDR3 DNA: TGTGCCAGCAGCCAACGGGACACCCGGCTTTCGGTAGCTTTCTTT
J gene: TRBJ1-1
D gene: .
clone size: many
V gene: TRBV14

CDR3 protein: CSALLHTQYF
CDR3 DNA: TGCAGTGCCCTTCTTCATACGCAGTATTTT
J gene: TRBJ2-3
D gene: .
clone size: many
V gene: TRBV20-1

CDR3 protein: CASSLAGRYNEQFF
CDR3 DNA: TGTGCCAGCAGCTTAGCGGGGCGGTACAATGAGCAGTTCTTC
J gene: TRBJ2-1
D gene: .
clone size: many
V gene: TRBV11-2

CDR3 protein: CASSYGQNNYGYTF
CDR3 DNA: TGTGCCAGCAGCTACGGACAGAATAACTATGGCTACACCTTC
J gene: TRBJ1-2
D gene: .
clone size: few
V gene: TRBV5-6

CDR3 protein: CASSPRAGGRVNTEAFF
CDR3 DNA: TGTGCCAGCAGCCCTCGCGCAGGGGGGCGAGTGAACACTGAAGCTTTCTTT
J gene: TRBJ1-1
D gene: TRBD1
clone size: .
V gene: TRBV5-5

CDR3 protein: CASRERSEAFF
CDR3 DNA: TGTGCCAGCAGGGAGAGGTCTGAAGCTTTCTTT
J gene: TRBJ1-1
D gene: .
clone size: many
V gene: TRBV6-1

CDR3 protein: CASNIRGRAEGAFF
CDR3 DNA: TGTGCCAGCAACATAAGGGGCAGGGCCGAAGGAGCTTTCTTT
J gene: TRBJ1-1
D gene: .
clone size: many
V gene: TRBV7-2